The T cell receptor beta chain under discussion was sequenced for a study of blood T cell repertoires in COVID-19. Study-level background: The samples span acute and convalescent COVID-19 from the United States, Italy and Spain.

Clones were read by immunoSEQ multiplex PCR, and TCRdb kept only the in-frame ones, dropping some. The sample lists tens of thousands of clones; around four fifths were seen once. This TCR was sampled from a man at least 80 years old with acute or convalescent COVID-19. Sequencing used peripheral blood.

This CDR3 reads CASSKGTANEKLFF. CDR3 DNA sequence: TGTGCCAGCAGCAAGGGGACAGCTAATGAAAAACTGTTTTTT. V usage is TRBV7-9 and J usage is TRBJ1-4; 7 bases align to TRBD1. The V and J ends lost 5 bases and 3 bases, in that order; junction bases with no gene match: 3. CDR1 is SEHNR and CDR2 is FQNEAQ in the germline V gene (reference sequence). The length of the CDR3 is 14 residues.